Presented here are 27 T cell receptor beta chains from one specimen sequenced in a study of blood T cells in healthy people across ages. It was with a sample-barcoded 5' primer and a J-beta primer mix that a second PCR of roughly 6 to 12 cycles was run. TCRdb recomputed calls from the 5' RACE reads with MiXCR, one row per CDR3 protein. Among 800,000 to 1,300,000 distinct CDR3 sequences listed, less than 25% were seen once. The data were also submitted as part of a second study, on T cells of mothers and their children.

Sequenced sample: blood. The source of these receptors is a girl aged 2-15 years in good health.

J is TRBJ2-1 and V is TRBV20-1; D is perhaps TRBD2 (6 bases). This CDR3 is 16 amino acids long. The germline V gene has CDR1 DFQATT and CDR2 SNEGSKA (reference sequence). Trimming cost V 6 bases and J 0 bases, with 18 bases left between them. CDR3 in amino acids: CSARGLPVSSYNEQFF. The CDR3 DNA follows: TGCAGTGCGAGGGGACTCCCTGTCAGCTCCTACAATGAGCAGTTCTTC.

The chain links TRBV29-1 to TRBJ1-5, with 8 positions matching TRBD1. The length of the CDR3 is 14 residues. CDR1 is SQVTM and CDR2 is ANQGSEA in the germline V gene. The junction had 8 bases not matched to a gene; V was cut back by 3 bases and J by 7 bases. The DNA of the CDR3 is TGCAGCGTTGAGGGGCAGGGGGCCAGGCAGCCCCAGCATTTT. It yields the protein CSVEGQGARQPQHF.

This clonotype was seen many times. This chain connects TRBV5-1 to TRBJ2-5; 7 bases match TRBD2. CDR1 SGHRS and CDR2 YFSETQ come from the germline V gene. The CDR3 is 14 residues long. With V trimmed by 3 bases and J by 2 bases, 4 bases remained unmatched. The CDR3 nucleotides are TGCGCCAGCAGCTGGGAGGGTAGGCAAGAGACCCAGTACTTC. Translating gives CASSWEGRQETQYF.

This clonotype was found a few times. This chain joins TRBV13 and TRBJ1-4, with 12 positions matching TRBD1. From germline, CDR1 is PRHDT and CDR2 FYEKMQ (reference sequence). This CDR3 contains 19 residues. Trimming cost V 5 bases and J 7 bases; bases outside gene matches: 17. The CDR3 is CASSDRRDRGRRWGEKLFF. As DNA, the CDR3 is TGTGCCAGCAGCGATCGCCGGGACAGGGGGCGACGGTGGGGTGAAAAACTGTTTTTT.

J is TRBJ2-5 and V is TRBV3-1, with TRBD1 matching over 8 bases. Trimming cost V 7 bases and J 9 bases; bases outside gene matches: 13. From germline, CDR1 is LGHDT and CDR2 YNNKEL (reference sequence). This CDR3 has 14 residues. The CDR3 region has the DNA TGTGCCAGCATTCCGACAGGGGACGAGGAGGCCCAGTACTTC. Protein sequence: CASIPTGDEEAQYF.

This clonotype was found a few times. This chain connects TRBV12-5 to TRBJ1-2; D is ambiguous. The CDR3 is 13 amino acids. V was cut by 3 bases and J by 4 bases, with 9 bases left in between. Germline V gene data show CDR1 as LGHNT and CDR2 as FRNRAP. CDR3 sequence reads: CASGFDTVYGYTF. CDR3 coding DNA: TGTGCTAGTGGTTTCGACACCGTCTATGGCTACACCTTC. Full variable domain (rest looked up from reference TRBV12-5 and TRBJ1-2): DARVTQTPRHKVTEMGQEVTMRCQPILGHNTVFWYRQTMMQGLELLAYFRNRAPLDDSGMPKDRFSAEMPDATLATLKIQPSEPRDSAVYFCASGFDTVYGYTFGSGTRLTVV.

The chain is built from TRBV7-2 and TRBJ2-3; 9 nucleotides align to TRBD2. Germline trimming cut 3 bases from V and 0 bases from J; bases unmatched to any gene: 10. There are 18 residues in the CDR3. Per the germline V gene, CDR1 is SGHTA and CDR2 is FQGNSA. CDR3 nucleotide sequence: TGTGCCAGCAGCTTTAGGGCGGGGGGGTACCCTAGCACAGATACGCAGTATTTT. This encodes CASSFRAGGYPSTDTQYF. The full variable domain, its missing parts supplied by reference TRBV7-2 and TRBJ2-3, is GAGVSQSPSNKVTEKGKDVELRCDPISGHTALYWYRQSLGQGLEFLIYFQGNSAPDKSGLPSDRFSAERTGGSVSTLTIQRTQQEDSAVYLCASSFRAGGYPSTDTQYFGPGTRLTVL.

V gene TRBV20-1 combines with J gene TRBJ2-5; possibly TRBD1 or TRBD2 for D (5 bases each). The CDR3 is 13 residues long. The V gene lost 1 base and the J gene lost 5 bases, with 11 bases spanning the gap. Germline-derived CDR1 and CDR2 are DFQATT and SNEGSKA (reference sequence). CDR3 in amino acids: CSARAVGEETQYF. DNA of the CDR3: TGCAGTGCTAGAGCTGTGGGGGAGGAGACCCAGTACTTC.

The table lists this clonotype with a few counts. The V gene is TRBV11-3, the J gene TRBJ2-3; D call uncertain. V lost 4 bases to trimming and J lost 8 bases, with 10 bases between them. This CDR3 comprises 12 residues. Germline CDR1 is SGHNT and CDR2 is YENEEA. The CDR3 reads CASSSSWSTQYF. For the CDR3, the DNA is TGTGCCAGCAGCTCCTCCTGGTCTACGCAGTATTTT.

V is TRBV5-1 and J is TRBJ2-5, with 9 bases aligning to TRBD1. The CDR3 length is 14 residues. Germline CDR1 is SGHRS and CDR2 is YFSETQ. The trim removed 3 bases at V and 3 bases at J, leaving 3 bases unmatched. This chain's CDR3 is CASSWRTGEETQYF. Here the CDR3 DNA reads TGCGCCAGCAGCTGGCGGACAGGGGAAGAGACCCAGTACTTC.

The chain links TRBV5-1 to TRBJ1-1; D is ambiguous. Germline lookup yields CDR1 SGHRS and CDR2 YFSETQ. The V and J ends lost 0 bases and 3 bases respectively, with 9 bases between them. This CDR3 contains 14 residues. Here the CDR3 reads CASSLAQSYTEAFF. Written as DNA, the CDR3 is TGCGCCAGCAGCTTGGCTCAGAGCTACACTGAAGCTTTCTTT. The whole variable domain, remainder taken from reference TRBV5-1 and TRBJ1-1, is KAGVTQTPRYLIKTRGQQVTLSCSPISGHRSVSWYQQTPGQGLQFLFEYFSETQRNKGNFPGRFSGRQFSNSRSEMNVSTLELGDSALYLCASSLAQSYTEAFFGQGTRLTVV.

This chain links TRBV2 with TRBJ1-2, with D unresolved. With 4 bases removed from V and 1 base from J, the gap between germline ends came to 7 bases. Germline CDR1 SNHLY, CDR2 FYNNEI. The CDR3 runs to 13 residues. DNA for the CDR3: TGTGCCAGCAGTGTGGCAATTAACTATGGCTACACCTTC. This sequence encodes CASSVAINYGYTF.

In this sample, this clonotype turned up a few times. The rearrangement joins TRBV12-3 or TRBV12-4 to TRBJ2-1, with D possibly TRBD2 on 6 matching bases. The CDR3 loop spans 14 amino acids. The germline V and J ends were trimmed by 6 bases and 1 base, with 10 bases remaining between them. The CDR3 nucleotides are TGTGCCAGCAGGGAGGGGTTATCCTACAATGAGCAGTTCTTC. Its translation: CASREGLSYNEQFF.

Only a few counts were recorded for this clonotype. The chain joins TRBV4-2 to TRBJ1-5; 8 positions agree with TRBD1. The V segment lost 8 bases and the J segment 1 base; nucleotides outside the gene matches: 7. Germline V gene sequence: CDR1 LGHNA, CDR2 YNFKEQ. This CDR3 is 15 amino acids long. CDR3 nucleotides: TGTGCCAGCGCTGCACAGGGGGGAAGCAATCAGCCCCAGCATTTT. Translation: CASAAQGGSNQPQHF.

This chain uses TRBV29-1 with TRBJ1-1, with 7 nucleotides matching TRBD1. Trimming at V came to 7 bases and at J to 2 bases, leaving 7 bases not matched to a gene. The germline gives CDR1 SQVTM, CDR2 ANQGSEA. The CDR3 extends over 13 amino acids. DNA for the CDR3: TGCAGCGCCGAGGGGACAGCTAACACTGAAGCTTTCTTT. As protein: CSAEGTANTEAFF.

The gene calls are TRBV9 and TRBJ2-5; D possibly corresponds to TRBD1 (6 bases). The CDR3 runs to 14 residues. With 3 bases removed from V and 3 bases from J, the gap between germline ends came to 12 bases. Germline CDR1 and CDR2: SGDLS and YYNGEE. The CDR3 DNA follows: TGTGCCAGCAGCGGACTGAACAGGGAAGAGACCCAGTACTTC. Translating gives CASSGLNREETQYF.

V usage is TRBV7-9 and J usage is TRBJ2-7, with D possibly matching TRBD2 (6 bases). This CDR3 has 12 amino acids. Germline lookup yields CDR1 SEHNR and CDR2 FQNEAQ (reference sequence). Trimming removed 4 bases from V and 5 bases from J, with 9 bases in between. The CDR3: CASSSWGDEQYF. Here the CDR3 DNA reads TGTGCCAGCAGCTCCTGGGGGGACGAGCAGTACTTC.

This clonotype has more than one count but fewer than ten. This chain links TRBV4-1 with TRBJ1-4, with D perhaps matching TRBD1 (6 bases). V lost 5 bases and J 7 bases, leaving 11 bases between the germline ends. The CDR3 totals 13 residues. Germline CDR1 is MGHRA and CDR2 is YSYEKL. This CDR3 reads CASSRGSSEKLFF. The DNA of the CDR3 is TGCGCCAGCAGCAGGGGGTCGAGTGAAAAACTGTTTTTT.

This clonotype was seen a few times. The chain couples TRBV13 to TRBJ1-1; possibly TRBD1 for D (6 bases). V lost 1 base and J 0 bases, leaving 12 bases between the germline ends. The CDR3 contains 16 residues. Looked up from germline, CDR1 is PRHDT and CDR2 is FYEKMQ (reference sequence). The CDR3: CASSLVGQLMNTEAFF. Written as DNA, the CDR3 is TGTGCCAGCAGCTTAGTCGGACAGTTAATGAACACTGAAGCTTTCTTT.

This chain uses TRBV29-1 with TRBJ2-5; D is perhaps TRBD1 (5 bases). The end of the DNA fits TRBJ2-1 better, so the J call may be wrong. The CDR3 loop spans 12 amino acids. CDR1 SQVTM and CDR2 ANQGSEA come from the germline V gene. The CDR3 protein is CSVVTANNEQFF. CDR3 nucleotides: TGCAGCGTTGTGACAGCGAACAATGAGCAGTTCTTC.

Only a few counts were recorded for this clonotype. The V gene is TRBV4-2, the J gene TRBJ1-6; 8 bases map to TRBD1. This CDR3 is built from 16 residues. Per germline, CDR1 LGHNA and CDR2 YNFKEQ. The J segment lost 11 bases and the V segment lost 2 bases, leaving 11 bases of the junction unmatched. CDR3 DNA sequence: TGTGCCAGCAGCCAACCGGACAGGGACGGTGGAGCACCCCTCCACTTT. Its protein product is CASSQPDRDGGAPLHF.

The CDR3 DNA reads as TGCAGTGCCGAAGAACAGGCCTTGAATTCACCCCTCCACTTT. Its translation: CSAEEQALNSPLHF. The chain combines TRBV20-1 with TRBJ1-6, with a weak D call TRBD1 (5 bases). Deletions cut 6 bases from V and 7 bases from J, with 16 bases between. Germline lookup yields CDR1 DFQATT and CDR2 SNEGSKA (reference sequence). CDR3 size: 14 residues.

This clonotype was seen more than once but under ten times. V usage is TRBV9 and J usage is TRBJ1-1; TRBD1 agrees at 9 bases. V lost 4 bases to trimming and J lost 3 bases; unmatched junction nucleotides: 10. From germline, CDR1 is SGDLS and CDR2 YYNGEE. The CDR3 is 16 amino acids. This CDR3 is CASSPKTGGLDTEAFF. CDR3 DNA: TGTGCCAGCAGCCCGAAGACAGGGGGATTGGACACTGAAGCTTTCTTT.

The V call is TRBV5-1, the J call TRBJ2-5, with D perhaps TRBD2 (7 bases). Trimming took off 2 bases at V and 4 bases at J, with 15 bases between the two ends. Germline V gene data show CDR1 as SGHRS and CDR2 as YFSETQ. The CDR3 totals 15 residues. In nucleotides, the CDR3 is TGCGCCAGCAGCTTTTGGGGGGGGCCTCGAGAGACCCAGTACTTC. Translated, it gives CASSFWGGPRETQYF.

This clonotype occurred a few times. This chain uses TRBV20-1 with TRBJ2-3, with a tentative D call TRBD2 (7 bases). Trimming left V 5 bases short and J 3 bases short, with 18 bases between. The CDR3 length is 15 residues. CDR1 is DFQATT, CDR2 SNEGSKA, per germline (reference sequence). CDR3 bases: TGCAGTGCTCAATACGGGGGGCCGGTTACAGATACGCAGTATTTT. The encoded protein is CSAQYGGPVTDTQYF.

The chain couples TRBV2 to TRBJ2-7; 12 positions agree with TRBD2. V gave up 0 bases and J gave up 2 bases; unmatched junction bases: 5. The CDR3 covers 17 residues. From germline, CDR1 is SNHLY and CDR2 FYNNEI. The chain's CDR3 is CASSEALWTSGTYEQYF. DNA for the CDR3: TGTGCCAGCAGTGAAGCGCTTTGGACTAGCGGGACCTACGAGCAGTACTTC.

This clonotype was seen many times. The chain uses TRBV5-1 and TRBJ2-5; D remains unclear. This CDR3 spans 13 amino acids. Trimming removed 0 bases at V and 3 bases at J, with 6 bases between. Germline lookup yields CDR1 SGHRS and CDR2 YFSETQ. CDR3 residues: CASSLVAEETQYF. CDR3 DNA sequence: TGCGCCAGCAGCTTGGTGGCAGAAGAGACCCAGTACTTC.